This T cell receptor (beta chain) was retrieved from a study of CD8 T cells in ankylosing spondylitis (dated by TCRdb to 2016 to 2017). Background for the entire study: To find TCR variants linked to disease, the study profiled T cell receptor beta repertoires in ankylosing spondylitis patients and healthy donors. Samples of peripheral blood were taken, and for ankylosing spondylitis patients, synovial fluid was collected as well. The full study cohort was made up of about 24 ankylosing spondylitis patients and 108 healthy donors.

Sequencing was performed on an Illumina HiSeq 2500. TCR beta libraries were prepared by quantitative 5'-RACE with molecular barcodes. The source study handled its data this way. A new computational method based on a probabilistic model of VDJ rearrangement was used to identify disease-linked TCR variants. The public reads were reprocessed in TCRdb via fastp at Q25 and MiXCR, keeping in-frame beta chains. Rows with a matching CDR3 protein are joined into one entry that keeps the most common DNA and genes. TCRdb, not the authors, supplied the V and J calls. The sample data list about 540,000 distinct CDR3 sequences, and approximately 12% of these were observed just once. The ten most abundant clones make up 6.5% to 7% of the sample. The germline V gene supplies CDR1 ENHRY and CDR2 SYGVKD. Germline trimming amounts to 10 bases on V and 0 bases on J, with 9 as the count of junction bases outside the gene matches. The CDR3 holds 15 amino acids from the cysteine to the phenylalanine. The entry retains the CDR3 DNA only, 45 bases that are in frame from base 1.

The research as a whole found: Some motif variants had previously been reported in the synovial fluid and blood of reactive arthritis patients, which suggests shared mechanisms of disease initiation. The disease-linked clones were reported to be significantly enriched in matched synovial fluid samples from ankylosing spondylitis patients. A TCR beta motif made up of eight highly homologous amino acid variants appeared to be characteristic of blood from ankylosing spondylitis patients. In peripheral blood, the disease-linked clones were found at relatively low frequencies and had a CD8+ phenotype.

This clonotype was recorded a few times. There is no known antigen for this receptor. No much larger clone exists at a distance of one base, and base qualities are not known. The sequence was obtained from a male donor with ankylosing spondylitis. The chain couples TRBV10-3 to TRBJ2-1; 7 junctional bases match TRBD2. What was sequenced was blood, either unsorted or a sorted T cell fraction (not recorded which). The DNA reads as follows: TGTGCCACCAGCTGGGGGGGGAGCTCCTACAATGAGCAGTTCTTC. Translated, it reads CATSWGGSSYNEQFF.